This T cell receptor beta chain comes out of a study of siplizumab effects on memory and regulatory T cells (dated by TCRdb to 2018 to 2020). General notes on the study: The study looked at the effect of siplizumab, an anti-CD2 antibody, on alloreactive T-cell subsets in allogeneic mixed lymphocyte reactions made from human PBMCs.

CDR1 is given as LNHDA and CDR2 as SQIVND, both from the germline V gene (reference sequence). The CDR3 contains 13 residues, cysteine and phenylalanine counted. CDR3 DNA is the only sequence kept; it has 39 bases, read in frame from the first base. V sheds 4 bases and J sheds 6 bases, leaving 12 bases between their ends. TCRbeta CDR3 sequencing was performed on sorted unstimulated T cells and on proliferating T cells recovered from mixed lymphocyte reactions. Fresh whole blood from ten HLA-typed healthy donors served as the source for isolating PBMCs. To map where alloreactive clones came from, CD4+ regulatory T cells in the unstimulated state were FACS-sorted. General findings and caveats noted by the study authors: The suppressive function of proliferating Tregs from siplizumab cultures was not functionally confirmed. Sequences below about 10^-5 frequency were poorly captured, so only a minor fraction of alloreactive clones could be mapped to unstimulated subsets. About 80-96% of proliferating CD4+ or CD8+ clones could not be given a naive or memory phenotype. Unstimulated naive T cells appeared more diverse than memory T cells, and naive cells seemed to contribute substantially to the alloresponse. Of the alloreactive CD4+ clones that could be mapped, the Treg-derived share averaged approximately 69% with siplizumab compared with around 25% in control reactions. Siplizumab significantly reduced the cumulative frequency of alloreactive sequences traceable to unstimulated CD4+ memory T cells.

The library came from the immunoSEQ multiplex PCR assay. Each sample had about 10^5 TCR templates assayed by the deep sequencing platform. Genomic DNA extracted from sorted T cells was used for TCRbeta CDR3 sequencing. The original methods were these. The R programming language was used for the clonal analysis of the TCRbeta CDR3 data. Alloreactive CD4+ and CD8+ clones were identified by comparing unstimulated samples to CFSE-low samples taken after the reaction. Regulatory or non-regulatory origin was assigned to alloreactive CD4+ clones by matching of sequences to sorted unstimulated Treg and non-Treg repertoires. TCRdb took over this immuneACCESS table, retaining in-frame rearrangements with V and J assigned. Such tables are incomplete; in checked studies, under half of the missing clones stem from an unresolved V gene, and the remainder is unexplained. V and J calls and clone size come straight from that table; D and trimming were deduced from the DNA. In all, the sample holds some 97,000 clones, and roughly nine tenths of those were seen once. The biggest ten clones account for less than 0.85% of the sample.

Comments on this clone: Its binding antigen is unknown. Per-nucleotide qualities are absent, and no much larger clonotype sits a single base away.

This clonotype was sampled from a human donor in good health. Sequenced material: Tregs sorted from blood. Rearrangement joined TRBV19 to TRBJ1-2; the D segment cannot be called with confidence. The bases are TGTGCCAGTAGTAGGGTTCTGGTAAATGGCTACACCTTC. Its protein reads: CASSRVLVNGYTF. Joined to the reference TRBV19 and TRBJ1-2 proteins, this CDR3 gives the full variable domain: DGGITQSPKYLFRKEGQNVTLSCEQNLNHDAMYWYRQDPGQGLRLIYYSQIVNDFQKGDIAEGYSVSREKKESFPLTVTSAQKNPTAFYLCASSRVLVNGYTFGSGTRLTVV.